This T cell receptor (beta chain) was observed in a study of radiotherapy plus CTLA-4 blockade in lung cancer. Broader study findings: The authors reported that early blood T cell clone dynamics, with interferon-beta, best predicted response. TCR clones originating in tumors grew in number in blood after radiotherapy plus ipilimumab.

Remarks on this clone: What it binds is not known.

Clones were sequenced by immunoSEQ multiplex PCR, and TCRdb holds only the in-frame ones, with some missing. The sample lists around 30,000 clones, around 70% occurring once. Trimming took off 1 base at V and 11 bases at J, with 20 bases between the two ends. CDR1 and CDR2 from the germline V gene are SEHNR and FQNEAQ (reference sequence). CDR3 length: 15 amino acids. The starting material was peripheral blood, obtained from a patient treated with radiotherapy plus ipilimumab. This TCR was sampled from a human donor with non-small cell lung cancer that progressed on radiotherapy plus ipilimumab. This chain links TRBV7-9 with TRBJ2-5, with a tentative D call TRBD1 (8 bases). The CDR3 here is CASSLGSGGAGEQYF. The CDR3 bases are TGTGCCAGCAGCTTAGGATCAGGGGGCGCGGGGGAGCAGTACTTC.